The 2 T cell receptor beta chains in this list originate from one sample, sequenced in a study of human T cells and chemical hapten exposure. Time point defined: patch test 1, 2 weeks after DPC sensitization. Indicated treatment: therapeutic diphenylcyclopropenone sensitization with weekly scalp DPC. From the RACE reads, TCRdb called clonotypes with MiXCR, one entry per CDR3 protein. The profile shows roughly 180,000 distinct CDR3 sequences, more than 20% of them singletons. The sample was whole blood, taken in connection with sensitization to the hapten diphenylcyclopropenone (DPC). These receptors all come from a woman in her forties or fifties with alopecia areata. Some clones in this sample may be carry-over from other donors' samples.

This clonotype was seen only a few times. This chain links TRBV29-1 with TRBJ1-4, with D tentatively TRBD1 (5 bases). V shed 0 bases and J shed 8 bases, with 10 bases lying between them. The CDR3 is made up of 13 amino acids. CDR1 and CDR2 (germline): SQVTM, ANQGSEA. The CDR3 DNA is TGCAGCGTTGAAGAGCCAGGGCCGGAAAAACTGTTTTTT. Its protein is CSVEEPGPEKLFF.

The sample holds a few counts of this clonotype. This chain connects TRBV29-1 to TRBJ1-4, with unresolved D. CDR1 and CDR2 from the germline V gene are SQVTM and ANQGSEA. This CDR3 contains 14 residues. The ends were cut back, 0 bases at V and 8 bases at J, with 13 bases in the middle. The CDR3 reads CSVEDLAHREKLFF. In DNA form, the CDR3 reads TGCAGCGTTGAAGATCTCGCCCACAGAGAAAAACTGTTTTTT.